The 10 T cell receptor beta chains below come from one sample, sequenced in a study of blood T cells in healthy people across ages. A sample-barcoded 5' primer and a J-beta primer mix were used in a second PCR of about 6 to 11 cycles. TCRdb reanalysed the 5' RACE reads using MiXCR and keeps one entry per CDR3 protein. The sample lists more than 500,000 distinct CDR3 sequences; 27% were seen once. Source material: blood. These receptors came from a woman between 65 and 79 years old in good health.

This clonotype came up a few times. CDR3 amino acids: CSVMSGGAKLYGYTF. CDR3 coding DNA: TGCAGCGTTATGTCAGGGGGCGCGAAGTTGTATGGCTACACCTTC. This chain joins TRBV29-1 and TRBJ1-2; 8 bases match TRBD1. V gave up 5 bases and J gave up 5 bases; unmatched junction bases: 13. Germline lookup yields CDR1 SQVTM and CDR2 ANQGSEA. The CDR3 contains 15 residues.

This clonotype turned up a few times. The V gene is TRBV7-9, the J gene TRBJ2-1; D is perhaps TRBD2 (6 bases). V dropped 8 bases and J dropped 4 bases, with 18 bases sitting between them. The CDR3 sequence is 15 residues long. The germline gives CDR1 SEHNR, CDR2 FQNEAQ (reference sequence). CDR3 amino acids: CASGTRDLRYNEQFF. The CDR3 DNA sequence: TGTGCCAGCGGCACCAGGGACTTAAGATACAATGAGCAGTTCTTC.

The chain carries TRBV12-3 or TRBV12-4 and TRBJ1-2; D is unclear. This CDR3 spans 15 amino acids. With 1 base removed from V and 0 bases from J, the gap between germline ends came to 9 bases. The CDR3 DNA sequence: TGTGCCAGCAGTTTAGGGGGTAACCCTAACTATGGCTACACCTTC. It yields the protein CASSLGGNPNYGYTF.

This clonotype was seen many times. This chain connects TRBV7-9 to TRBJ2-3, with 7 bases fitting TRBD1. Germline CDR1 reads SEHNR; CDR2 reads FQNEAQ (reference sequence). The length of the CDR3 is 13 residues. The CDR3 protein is CAVGDRSTDTQYF. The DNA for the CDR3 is TGTGCGGTAGGGGACAGAAGCACAGATACGCAGTATTTT.

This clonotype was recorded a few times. The chain's CDR3 is CASSLEVGVSTDTQYF. For the CDR3, the DNA is TGCGCCAGCAGCCTTGAAGTGGGGGTTAGCACAGATACGCAGTATTTT. V usage is TRBV4-3 and J usage is TRBJ2-3, with D tentatively TRBD1 or TRBD2 (5 bases each). Trimming stripped 4 bases from V and 0 bases from J, with 14 bases between. This CDR3 has 16 amino acids. Germline V gene lookup returns CDR1 LGHNA and CDR2 YSLEER.

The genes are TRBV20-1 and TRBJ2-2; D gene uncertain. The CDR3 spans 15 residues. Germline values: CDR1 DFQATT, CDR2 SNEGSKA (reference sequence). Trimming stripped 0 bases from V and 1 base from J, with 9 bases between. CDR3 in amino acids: CSARESYGNTGELFF. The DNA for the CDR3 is TGCAGTGCTAGAGAATCCTACGGGAACACCGGGGAGCTGTTTTTT.

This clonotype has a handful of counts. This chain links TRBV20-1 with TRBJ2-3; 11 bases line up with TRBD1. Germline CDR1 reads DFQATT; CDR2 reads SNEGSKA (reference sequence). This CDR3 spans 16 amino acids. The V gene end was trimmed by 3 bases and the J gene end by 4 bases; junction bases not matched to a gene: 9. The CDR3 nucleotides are TGCAGTGCTAGTCTCTGGCGGACAGGGGGCGCAGATACGCAGTATTTT. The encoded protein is CSASLWRTGGADTQYF.

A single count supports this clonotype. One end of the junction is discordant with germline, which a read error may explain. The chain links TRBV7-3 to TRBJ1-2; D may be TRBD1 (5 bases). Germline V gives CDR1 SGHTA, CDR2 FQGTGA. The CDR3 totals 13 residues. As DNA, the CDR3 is TGTGCCAGCAGCCCCGGACATTTTTATGGCTACCCCTTC. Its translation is CASSPGHFYGYPF.

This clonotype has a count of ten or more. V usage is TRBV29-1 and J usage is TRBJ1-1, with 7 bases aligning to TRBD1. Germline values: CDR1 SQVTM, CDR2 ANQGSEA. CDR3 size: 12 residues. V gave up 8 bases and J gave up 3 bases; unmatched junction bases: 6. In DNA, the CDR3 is TGCAGCACCCGACAGGGTCACACTGAAGCTTTCTTT. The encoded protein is CSTRQGHTEAFF.

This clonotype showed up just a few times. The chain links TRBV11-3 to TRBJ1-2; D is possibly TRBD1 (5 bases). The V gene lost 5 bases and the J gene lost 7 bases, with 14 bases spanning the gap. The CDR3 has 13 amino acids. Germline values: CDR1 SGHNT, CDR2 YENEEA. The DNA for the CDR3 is TGTGCCAGCAGCCCACAGGCAGGTCGTGGCTACACCTTC. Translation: CASSPQAGRGYTF.